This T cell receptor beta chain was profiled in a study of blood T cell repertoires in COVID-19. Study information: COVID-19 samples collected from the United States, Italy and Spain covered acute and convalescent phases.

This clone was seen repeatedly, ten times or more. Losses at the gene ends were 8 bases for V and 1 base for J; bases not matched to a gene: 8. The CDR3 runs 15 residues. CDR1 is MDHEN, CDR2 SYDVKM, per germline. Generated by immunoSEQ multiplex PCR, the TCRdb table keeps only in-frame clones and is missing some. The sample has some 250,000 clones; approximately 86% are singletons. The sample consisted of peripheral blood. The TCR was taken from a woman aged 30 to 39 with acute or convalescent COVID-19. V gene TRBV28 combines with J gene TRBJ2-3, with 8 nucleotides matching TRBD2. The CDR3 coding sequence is TGTGCCAGCCTAAAGCGGGAGCGTGGCACAGATACGCAGTATTTT. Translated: CASLKRERGTDTQYF.